Each of the 15 T cell receptor beta chains below was sequenced from the same sample in a study of blood T cells in healthy people across ages. Alongside a J-beta primer mix, a sample-barcoded 5' primer served in a second PCR lasting about 7 to 12 cycles. TCRdb fed the 5' RACE reads into MiXCR, producing one record per CDR3 protein. In the table there are roughly 800,000 distinct CDR3 sequences, 25% of which are singletons. These data also featured in a second study, about T cells of mothers and their children.

The sequencing input was blood. Receptor source: a boy aged 10-17 years in good health.

The table lists this clonotype with a few counts. V usage is TRBV28 and J usage is TRBJ2-4; 7 nucleotides match TRBD1. The CDR3 has 16 residues. Losses at the gene ends were 3 bases for V and 5 bases for J; bases not matched to a gene: 10. Germline-derived CDR1 and CDR2 are MDHEN and SYDVKM. CDR3 coding DNA: TGTGCCAGCAGTTTGTATAGTAGGGACAGAGAAAACATTCAGTACTTC. Translation gives CASSLYSRDRENIQYF.

This clonotype has more than one count but fewer than ten. The rearrangement links TRBV28 to TRBJ2-1, with unresolved D. This CDR3 is built from 14 residues. Germline CDR1 and CDR2: MDHEN and SYDVKM. V gave up 3 bases and J gave up 16 bases, with 22 bases separating them. The CDR3 sequence: CASSLDGGRSAGFF. The CDR3 DNA reads as TGTGCCAGCAGTTTGGACGGCGGCCGATCCGCCGGATTCTTC.

Notes on this clonotype: At one end the junction does not follow the germline gene, possibly because of a read error. The V and J genes are TRBV7-7 and TRBJ2-1; TRBD2 matches at 9 bases. Germline V CDR1 and CDR2: SSHAT, FNYEAQ (reference sequence). This CDR3 is built from 16 residues. CDR3 DNA: TGTGCTAGCAGCTTAGGTAGCGGGAGAACCCACAATGAGCAGTTCTTC. This encodes CASSLGSGRTHNEQFF. The entire variable domain, with the rest obtained from reference TRBV7-7 and TRBJ2-1, is as follows: GAGVSQSPRYKVTKRGQDVTLRCDPISSHATLYWYQQALGQGPEFLTYFNYEAQPDKSGLPSDRFSAERPEGSISTLTIQRTEQRDSAMYRCASSLGSGRTHNEQFFGPGTRLTVL.

This clonotype showed up just a few times. V gene TRBV20-1 combines with J gene TRBJ2-1; 8 positions match TRBD2. Unmatched junction bases numbered 8, after V lost 1 base and J lost 3 bases. Germline V gene sequence: CDR1 DFQATT, CDR2 SNEGSKA (reference sequence). The CDR3 has 16 residues. CDR3 in DNA: TGCAGTGCTAGAGTTGATGGACTAGCTAACTACAATGAGCAGTTCTTC. It specifies CSARVDGLANYNEQFF.

This chain connects TRBV6-5 to TRBJ2-7; 10 bases are shared with TRBD2. V shed 7 bases, J shed 3 bases, and the junction held 6 bases outside the gene matches. CDR1 is MNHEY and CDR2 is SVGAGI in the germline V gene. The CDR3 sequence is 14 residues long. CDR3 protein: CASTRTSGHYEQYF. CDR3 bases: TGTGCCAGCACCAGGACTAGCGGACACTACGAGCAGTACTTC.

This clonotype was picked up a small number of times. V usage is TRBV7-6 and J usage is TRBJ2-7; 10 nucleotides match TRBD1. Germline V gene data show CDR1 as SGHVS and CDR2 as FNYEAQ. The CDR3 has 15 amino acids. V was clipped by 2 bases and J by 4 bases; unmatched bases: 5. CDR3 coding DNA: TGTGCCAGCAGCTTAACGACAGGGGGCCAATACGAGCAGTACTTC. Amino acid sequence: CASSLTTGGQYEQYF. The whole variable domain, filled in from reference TRBV7-6 and TRBJ2-7, reads GAGVSQSPRYKVTKRGQDVALRCDPISGHVSLYWYRQALGQGPEFLTYFNYEAQQDKSGLPNDRFSAERPEGSISTLTIQRTEQRDSAMYRCASSLTTGGQYEQYFGPGTRLTVT.

The chain links TRBV5-1 to TRBJ2-1, with 9 bases aligning to TRBD1. CDR3 length equals 15 residues. V was pared by 2 bases and J by 6 bases, with 6 bases of the junction left unmatched. Germline-derived CDR1 and CDR2 are SGHRS and YFSETQ. The CDR3 bases are TGCGCCAGCAGCTTATCACAGGGGGCATTCAATGAGCAGTTCTTC. Amino acid sequence: CASSLSQGAFNEQFF.

This chain joins TRBV11-3 and TRBJ2-1; TRBD1 is a possible D gene (5 bases). Germline CDR1 and CDR2: SGHNT and YENEEA. V was cut by 0 bases and J by 7 bases, with 16 bases left in between. CDR3 size: 16 residues. CDR3 amino acids: CASSLDARVPTNEQFF. The CDR3 DNA is TGTGCCAGCAGCTTAGATGCCAGGGTCCCTACAAATGAGCAGTTCTTC.

V usage is TRBV20-1 and J usage is TRBJ2-5; 9 bases fit TRBD2. Near its end, the DNA agrees better with TRBJ2-7, so the J call may be wrong. The length of the CDR3 is 14 residues. Germline CDR1 DFQATT, CDR2 SNEGSKA (reference sequence). DNA for the CDR3: TGCAGTGCTAGAGATTTAGCGGGAGACCCCGAGCAGTACTTC. It encodes CSARDLAGDPEQYF.

V gene TRBV2 combines with J gene TRBJ1-4, with TRBD1 identical over 9 bases. With 6 bases clipped from V and 16 bases from J, the junction kept 6 bases outside the gene matches. This CDR3 has 11 amino acids. Germline V gene data show CDR1 as SNHLY and CDR2 as FYNNEI. This chain's CDR3 is CASRRDRDKFF. The CDR3 DNA is TGTGCCAGCAGAAGGGACAGGGACAAGTTTTTT.

The chain links TRBV4-3 to TRBJ2-7, with D tentatively TRBD2 (6 bases). The CDR3 consists of 15 residues. Between the trimmed V and J ends, which lost 1 base and 5 bases, there was a span of 15 bases. Per germline, CDR1 LGHNA and CDR2 YSLEER. Here the CDR3 DNA reads TGCGCCAGCAGCCAAGCCAACGGGGGTTACCACGAGCAGTACTTC. Encoded protein: CASSQANGGYHEQYF.

This clonotype was detected only a few times. One base away lies a much larger clone, so this may be a sequencing read error. In this CDR3 the conserved last residue, phenylalanine or tryptophan, is missing, so a read error is likely. The V gene is TRBV20-1, the J gene TRBJ2-1, with D possibly TRBD2 on 6 matching bases. Per the germline V gene, CDR1 is DFQATT and CDR2 is SNEGSKA (reference sequence). The V and J ends lost 0 bases and 1 base respectively, with 19 bases between them. The CDR3 covers 18 residues. The CDR3: CSARDEGQLARSYNEQFL. The DNA for the CDR3 is TGCAGTGCTAGAGATGAGGGGCAGCTAGCGCGGTCCTACAATGAGCAGTTCCTC.

The V call is TRBV11-2, the J call TRBJ2-6; D may be TRBD1 (6 bases). Germline CDR1 SGHAT, CDR2 FQNNGV. The CDR3 length is 17 residues. V lost 0 bases, J lost 2 bases, and 11 bases lay in between. This chain's CDR3 is CASSLDSRGAGANVLTF. CDR3 in DNA: TGTGCCAGCAGCTTAGATAGCAGGGGCGCTGGGGCCAACGTCCTGACTTTC.

The gene calls are TRBV2 and TRBJ2-1; 7 bases match TRBD2. The CDR3 consists of 16 residues. Trimming cost V 3 bases and J 5 bases; bases outside gene matches: 10. Per germline, CDR1 SNHLY and CDR2 FYNNEI. For the CDR3, the DNA is TGTGCCAGCAGTGAGGAGAGGACTAGGGTGAACAATGAGCAGTTCTTC. Protein product: CASSEERTRVNNEQFF.

This clonotype was seen a few times. This chain uses TRBV20-1 with TRBJ2-3, with 7 bases that match TRBD2. CDR1 is DFQATT and CDR2 is SNEGSKA in the germline V gene (reference sequence). The CDR3 has 14 amino acids. Trimming removed 2 bases from V and 8 bases from J; junction bases left unmatched: 10. CDR3 coding DNA: TGCAGTGCTAGACCCTCACAAACGGGAGGTACGCAGTATTTT. Its translation is CSARPSQTGGTQYF.